This entry lists 5 T cell receptor beta chains sequenced from one sample in a study of T cell responses to AZD1222 COVID-19 vaccine. The table came from immunoSEQ multiplex PCR; TCRdb's copy has only in-frame clones and leaves some out. Of about 92,000 clones listed, 85% to 90% are singletons. Sample: peripheral blood, taken on day 0 of MenACWY control vaccination. Every receptor here comes from an adult in good health.

The V call is TRBV4-3, the J call TRBJ1-2; D is unresolved. The germline V and J ends were trimmed by 4 bases and 8 bases, with 17 bases remaining between them. Germline loops: CDR1 LGHNA, CDR2 YSLEER. The CDR3 spans 14 residues. The CDR3 spells CASSREYGPEGYTF. CDR3 nucleotide sequence: TGCGCCAGCAGCCGCGAATACGGGCCGGAAGGCTACACCTTC.

The rearrangement uses TRBV7-2 and TRBJ1-5, with D possibly TRBD1 on 6 matching bases. The CDR3 sequence is 15 residues long. Trimming removed 2 bases at V and 3 bases at J, with 11 bases between. The germline V gene has CDR1 SGHTA and CDR2 FQGNSA. CDR3 sequence reads: CASSLYGQNNQPQHF. The CDR3 nucleotides read TGTGCCAGCAGCTTATACGGACAGAACAATCAGCCCCAGCATTTT.

The chain uses TRBV5-6 and TRBJ2-5; TRBD2 matches at 7 bases. Per germline, CDR1 SGHDT and CDR2 YYEEEE. The CDR3 totals 14 residues. Germline trimming cut 2 bases from V and 2 bases from J; bases unmatched to any gene: 3. The CDR3: CASSFRDYQETQYF. CDR3 sequence (DNA): TGTGCCAGCAGCTTTAGGGACTATCAAGAGACCCAGTACTTC.

The J gene is TRBJ2-7, the V gene TRBV7-3; 9 bases align to TRBD1. The germline gives CDR1 SGHTA, CDR2 FQGTGA. The CDR3 is 14 residues long. The trim removed 1 base at V and 4 bases at J, leaving 2 bases unmatched. The chain's CDR3 is CASSLSGTGYEQYF. The DNA for the CDR3 is TGTGCCAGCAGCTTAAGCGGGACAGGGTACGAGCAGTACTTC.

The J gene is TRBJ2-7, the V gene TRBV5-1, with D tentatively TRBD2 (6 bases). Deletions cut 7 bases from V and 2 bases from J, with 16 bases between. The CDR3 has 14 residues. Germline assignment: CDR1 SGHRS and CDR2 YFSETQ. This CDR3 is CASAQQEGPYEQYF. CDR3 bases: TGCGCCAGCGCCCAACAGGAGGGGCCCTACGAGCAGTACTTC.